Judged by abundance, the clone carrying this T cell receptor beta chain is medium-sized (0.01 to 0.1%). This entry comes from a study of T and B cells in COVID-19 patients. This CDR3 is 14 amino acids long. V shed 6 bases and J 3 bases; nucleotides not matched to a gene: 5. The V gene's germline CDR1 is MNHNS and CDR2 SASEGT. TRB was amplified from about 250-500 ng of blood genomic DNA. Multiplex PCR with BIOMED2 TRB-A/B primer pools amplified TRB rearrangements. TCRdb reanalysed the multiplex PCR reads using MiXCR and keeps one entry per CDR3 protein. The table shows 20,000 to 25,000 distinct CDR3 sequences, with approximately 30% occurring only once.

The sequenced sample consisted of blood. The genes are TRBV6-1 and TRBJ2-3, with 8 nucleotides matching TRBD2. The TCR sequence derives from a human donor who had recovered from COVID-19. The CDR3 protein is CASRPGLETDTQYF. CDR3 nucleotide sequence: TGTGCCAGCAGGCCGGGACTAGAGACAGATACGCAGTATTTT.